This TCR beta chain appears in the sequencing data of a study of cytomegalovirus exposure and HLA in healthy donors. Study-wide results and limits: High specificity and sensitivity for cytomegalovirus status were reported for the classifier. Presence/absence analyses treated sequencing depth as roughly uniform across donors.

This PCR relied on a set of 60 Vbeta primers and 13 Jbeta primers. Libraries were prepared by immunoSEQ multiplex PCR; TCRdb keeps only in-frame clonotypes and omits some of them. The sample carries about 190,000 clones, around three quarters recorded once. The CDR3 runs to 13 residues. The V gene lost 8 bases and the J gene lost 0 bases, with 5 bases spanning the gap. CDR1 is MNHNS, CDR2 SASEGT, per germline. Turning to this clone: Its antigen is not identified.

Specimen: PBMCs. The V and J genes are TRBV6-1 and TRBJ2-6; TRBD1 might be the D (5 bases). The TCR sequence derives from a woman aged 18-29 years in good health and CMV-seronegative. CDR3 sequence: CASGASGANVLTF. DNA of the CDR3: TGTGCCAGCGGGGCCTCTGGGGCCAACGTCCTGACTTTC.